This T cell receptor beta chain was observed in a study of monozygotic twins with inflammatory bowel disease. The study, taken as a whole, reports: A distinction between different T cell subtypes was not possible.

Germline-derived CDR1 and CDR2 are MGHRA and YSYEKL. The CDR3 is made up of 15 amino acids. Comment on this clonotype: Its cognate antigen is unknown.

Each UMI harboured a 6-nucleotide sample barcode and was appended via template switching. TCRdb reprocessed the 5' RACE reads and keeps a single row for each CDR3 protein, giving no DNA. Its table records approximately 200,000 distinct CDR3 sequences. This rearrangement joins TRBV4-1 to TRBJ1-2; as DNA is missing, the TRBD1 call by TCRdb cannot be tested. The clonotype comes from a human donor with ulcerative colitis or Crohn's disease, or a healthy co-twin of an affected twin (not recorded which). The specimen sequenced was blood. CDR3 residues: CASSPTGGDGYGYTF.